This TCR beta chain stems from a study of post-analysis software for immune sequencing data. The study's findings and limits: Compared with controls, patients had more of about 5 TRBV segments, including TRBV5-6, TRBV5-1 and TRBV20-1. F measure showed strong co-clustering of same-batch samples. Versus controls, multiple sclerosis patients showed significantly lower diversity (normalized Chao1).

Unique molecular identifiers were carried by the TCR beta cDNA libraries. TCRdb used MiXCR to reprocess the PCR reads, holding one entry per CDR3 protein. The sample has about 770,000 distinct CDR3 sequences; 46% are singletons. This clonotype was detected a few times. Its antigen is unidentified. This CDR3 is 14 amino acids long. V lost 6 bases and J 3 bases, leaving 11 bases between the germline ends. Per the germline V gene, CDR1 is MNHEY and CDR2 is SVGAGI. The sample comprised blood. The sequence came from a girl under 18 with multiple sclerosis. The J gene is TRBJ1-4, the V gene TRBV6-5; D gene uncertain. CDR3 loop: CASRRTASNEKLFF. In nucleotides, the CDR3 is TGTGCCAGCAGACGGACGGCTTCTAATGAAAAACTGTTTTTT.